The clone carrying this T cell receptor beta chain occurred a few times. Its antigen is not identified. The data were taken from a study of regulatory T cells in long-lasting Graves disease. CDR3 regions were amplified by Arm-PCR using iRepertoire HTBI primers to build TCR beta libraries. One entry per CDR3 protein, called by TCRdb with MiXCR from the multiplex PCR reads. The sample has some 250,000 distinct CDR3 sequences; about 17% are singletons. General study results and limits: With approximately 2,500 shared public clonotypes, persistent patients exceeded new patients, who shared about a thousand.

Time point noted: newly diagnosed GD, antithyroid drugs for less than 3 months. PBMC RNA served as the TCR library source. The CDR3 contains 15 residues. CDR1 is WNHNN and CDR2 is SYGVQD in the germline V gene (reference sequence). Trimming cost V 0 bases and J 4 bases, with 9 bases left between them. These data were also filed under a second study, of T cells in Graves' hyperthyroidism and ophthalmopathy. Per that study: The model predicted ophthalmopathy a median 6.5 months before onset.

The input for sequencing was peripheral blood mononuclear cells (PBMCs), taken at new diagnosis, from a patient treated with antithyroid drugs. The chain employs TRBV10-1 and TRBJ2-2; TRBD1 is a possible D gene (5 bases). The sequence came from a woman aged 25 to 39 with Graves disease. CDR3 coding DNA: TGCGCCAGCAGTGAGTCAGGGCAGGGCACCGGGGAGCTGTTTTTT. This sequence encodes CASSESGQGTGELFF.